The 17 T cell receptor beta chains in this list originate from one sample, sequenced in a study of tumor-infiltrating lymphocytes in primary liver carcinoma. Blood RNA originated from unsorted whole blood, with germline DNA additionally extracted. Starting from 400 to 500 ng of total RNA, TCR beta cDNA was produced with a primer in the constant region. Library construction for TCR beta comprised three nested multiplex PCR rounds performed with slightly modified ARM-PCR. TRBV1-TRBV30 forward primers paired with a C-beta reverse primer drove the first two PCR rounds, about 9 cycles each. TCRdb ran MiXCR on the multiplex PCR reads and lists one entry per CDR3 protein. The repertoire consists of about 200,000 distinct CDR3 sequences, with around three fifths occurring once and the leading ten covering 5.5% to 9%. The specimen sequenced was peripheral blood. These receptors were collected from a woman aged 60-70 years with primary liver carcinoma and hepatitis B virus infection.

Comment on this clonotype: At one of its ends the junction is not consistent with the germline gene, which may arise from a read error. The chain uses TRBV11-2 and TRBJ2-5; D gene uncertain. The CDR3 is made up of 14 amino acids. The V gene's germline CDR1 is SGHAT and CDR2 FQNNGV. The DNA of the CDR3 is TGTGCAAGCAGCTTAGGGAACACAAGGGAGACCCAGTACTTC. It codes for CASSLGNTRETQYF.

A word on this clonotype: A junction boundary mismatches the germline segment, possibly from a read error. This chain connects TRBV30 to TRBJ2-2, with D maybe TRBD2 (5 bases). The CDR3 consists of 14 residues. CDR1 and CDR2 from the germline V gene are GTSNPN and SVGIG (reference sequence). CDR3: CAWSVWSANGKLFF. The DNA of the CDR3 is TGTGCCTGGAGTGTATGGTCGGCCAACGGGAAGCTGTTTTTT.

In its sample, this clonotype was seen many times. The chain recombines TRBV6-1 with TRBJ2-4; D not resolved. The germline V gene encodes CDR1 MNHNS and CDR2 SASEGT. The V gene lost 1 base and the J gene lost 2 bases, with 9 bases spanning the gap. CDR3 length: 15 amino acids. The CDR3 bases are TGTGCCAGCAGTGAAGGACCCAGACCCAAAAACATTCAGTACTTC. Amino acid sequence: CASSEGPRPKNIQYF.

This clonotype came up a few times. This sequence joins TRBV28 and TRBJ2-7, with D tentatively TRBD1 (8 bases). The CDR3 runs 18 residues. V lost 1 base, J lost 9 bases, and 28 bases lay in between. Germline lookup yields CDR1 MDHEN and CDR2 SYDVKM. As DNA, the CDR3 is TGTGCCAGCAGTTTATACCGCACAGGGGGGGGCGTTAGAACGATGCAGTACTTC. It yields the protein CASSLYRTGGGVRTMQYF.

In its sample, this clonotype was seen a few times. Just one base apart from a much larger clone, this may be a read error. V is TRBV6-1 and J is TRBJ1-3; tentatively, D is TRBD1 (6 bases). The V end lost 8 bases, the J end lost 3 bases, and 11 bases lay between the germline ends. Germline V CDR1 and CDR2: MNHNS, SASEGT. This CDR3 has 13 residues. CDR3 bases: TGTGCCAGCGTTGGACAGTGTGGAAACACCATATATTTT. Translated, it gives CASVGQCGNTIYF.

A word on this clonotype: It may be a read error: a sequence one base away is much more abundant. CDR3 in amino acids: CASSYASRESYNKQFF. The CDR3 region has the DNA TGTGCCAGCAGTTATGCTAGTCGAGAGTCCTACAATAAGCAGTTCTTC. The rearrangement links TRBV6-1 to TRBJ2-1; no definite D call. The length of the CDR3 is 16 residues. Germline lookup yields CDR1 MNHNS and CDR2 SASEGT.

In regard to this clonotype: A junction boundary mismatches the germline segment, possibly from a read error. As DNA, the CDR3 is TGCACCAGCAGAGACAGCCTAAATTCGCCCCTCCACTTT. It yields the protein CTSRDSLNSPLHF. The V gene is TRBV5-1, the J gene TRBJ1-6; TRBD1 is a possible D gene (5 bases). This CDR3 has 13 residues. Germline assignment: CDR1 SGHRS and CDR2 YFSETQ. Looking up the rest from reference TRBV5-1 and TRBJ1-6 gives the full variable domain: KAGVTQTPRYLIKTRGQQVTLSCSPISGHRSVSWYQQTPGQGLQFLFEYFSETQRNKGNFPGRFSGRQFSNSRSEMNVSTLELGDSALYLCTSRDSLNSPLHFGNGTRLTVT.

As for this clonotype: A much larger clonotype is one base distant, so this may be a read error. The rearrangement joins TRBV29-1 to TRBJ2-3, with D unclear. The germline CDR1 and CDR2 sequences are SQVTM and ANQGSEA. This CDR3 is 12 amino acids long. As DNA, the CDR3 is TGCAGCATTGAACCCAGCACAGATACGCAGTATTTT. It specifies CSIEPSTDTQYF.

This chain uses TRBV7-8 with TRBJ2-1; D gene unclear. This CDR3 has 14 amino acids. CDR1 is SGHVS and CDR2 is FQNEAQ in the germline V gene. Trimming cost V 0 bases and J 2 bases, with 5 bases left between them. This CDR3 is CASSLAQTYNEQFF. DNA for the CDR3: TGTGCCAGCAGCTTAGCACAGACCTACAATGAGCAGTTCTTC.

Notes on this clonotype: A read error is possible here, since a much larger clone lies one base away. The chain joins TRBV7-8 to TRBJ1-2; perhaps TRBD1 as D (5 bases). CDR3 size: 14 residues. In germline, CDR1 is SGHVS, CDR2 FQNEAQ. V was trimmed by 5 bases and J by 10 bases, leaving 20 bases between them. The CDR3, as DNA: TGTGCCAGCAGCAACCGACTGGGGGACGGTGACTACACCTTC. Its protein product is CASSNRLGDGDYTF. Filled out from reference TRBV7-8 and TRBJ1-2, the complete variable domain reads GAGVSQSPRYKVAKRGQDVALRCDPISGHVSLFWYQQALGQGPEFLTYFQNEAQLDKSGLPSDRFFAERPEGSVSTLKIQRTQQEDSAVYLCASSNRLGDGDYTFGSGTRLTVV.

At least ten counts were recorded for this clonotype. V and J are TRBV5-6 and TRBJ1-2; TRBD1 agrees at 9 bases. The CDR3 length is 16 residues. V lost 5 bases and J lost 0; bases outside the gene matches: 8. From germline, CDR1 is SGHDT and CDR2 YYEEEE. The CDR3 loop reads CASRGDRERSNYGYTF. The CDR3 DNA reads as TGTGCCAGCAGGGGGGACAGGGAGAGATCTAACTATGGCTACACCTTC.

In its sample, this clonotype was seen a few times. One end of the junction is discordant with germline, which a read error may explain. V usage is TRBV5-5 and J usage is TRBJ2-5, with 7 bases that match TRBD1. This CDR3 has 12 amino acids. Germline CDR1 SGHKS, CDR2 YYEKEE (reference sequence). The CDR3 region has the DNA TGTGCCAGCAGCTCGAGAACAGGGGTGGGGGACTTC. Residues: CASSSRTGVGDF.

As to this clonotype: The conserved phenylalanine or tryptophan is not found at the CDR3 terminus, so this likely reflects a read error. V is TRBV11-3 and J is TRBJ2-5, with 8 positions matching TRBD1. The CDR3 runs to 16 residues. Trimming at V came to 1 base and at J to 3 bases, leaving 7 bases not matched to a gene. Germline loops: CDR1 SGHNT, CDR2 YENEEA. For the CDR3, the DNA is TGTGCCAGCAGCTTAGGGGACAGGACAGCGGAAGAGACCCAGTACTTA. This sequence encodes CASSLGDRTAEETQYL.

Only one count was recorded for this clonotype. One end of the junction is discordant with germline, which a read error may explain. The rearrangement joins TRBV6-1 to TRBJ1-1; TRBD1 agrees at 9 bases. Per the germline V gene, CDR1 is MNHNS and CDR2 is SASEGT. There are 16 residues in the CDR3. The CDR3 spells CATVPGQGLGNTEDFF. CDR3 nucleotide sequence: TGTGCCACCGTACCGGGACAGGGATTGGGGAACACTGAAGATTTCTTT.

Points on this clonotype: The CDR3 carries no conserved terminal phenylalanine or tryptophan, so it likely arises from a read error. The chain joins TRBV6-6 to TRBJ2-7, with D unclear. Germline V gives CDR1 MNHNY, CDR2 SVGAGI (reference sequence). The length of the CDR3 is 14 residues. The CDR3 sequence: CASSYSTQPYEQYI. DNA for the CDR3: TGTGCCAGTAGTTACTCGACGCAGCCCTACGAGCAGTACATC.

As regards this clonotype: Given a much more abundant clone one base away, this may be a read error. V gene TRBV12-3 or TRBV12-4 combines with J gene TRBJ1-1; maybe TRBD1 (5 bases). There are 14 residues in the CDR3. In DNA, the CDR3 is TGTGTCAGCAGCGCCGAGGGGTGGAACACTGAAGCTTTCTTT. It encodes CVSSAEGWNTEAFF.

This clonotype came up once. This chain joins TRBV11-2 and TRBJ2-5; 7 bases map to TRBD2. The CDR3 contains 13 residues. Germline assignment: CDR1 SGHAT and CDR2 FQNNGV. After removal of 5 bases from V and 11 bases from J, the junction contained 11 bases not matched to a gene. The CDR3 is CASSKDRRGTQYF. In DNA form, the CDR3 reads TGTGCCAGCAGCAAAGATAGGCGGGGGACTCAGTACTTC.